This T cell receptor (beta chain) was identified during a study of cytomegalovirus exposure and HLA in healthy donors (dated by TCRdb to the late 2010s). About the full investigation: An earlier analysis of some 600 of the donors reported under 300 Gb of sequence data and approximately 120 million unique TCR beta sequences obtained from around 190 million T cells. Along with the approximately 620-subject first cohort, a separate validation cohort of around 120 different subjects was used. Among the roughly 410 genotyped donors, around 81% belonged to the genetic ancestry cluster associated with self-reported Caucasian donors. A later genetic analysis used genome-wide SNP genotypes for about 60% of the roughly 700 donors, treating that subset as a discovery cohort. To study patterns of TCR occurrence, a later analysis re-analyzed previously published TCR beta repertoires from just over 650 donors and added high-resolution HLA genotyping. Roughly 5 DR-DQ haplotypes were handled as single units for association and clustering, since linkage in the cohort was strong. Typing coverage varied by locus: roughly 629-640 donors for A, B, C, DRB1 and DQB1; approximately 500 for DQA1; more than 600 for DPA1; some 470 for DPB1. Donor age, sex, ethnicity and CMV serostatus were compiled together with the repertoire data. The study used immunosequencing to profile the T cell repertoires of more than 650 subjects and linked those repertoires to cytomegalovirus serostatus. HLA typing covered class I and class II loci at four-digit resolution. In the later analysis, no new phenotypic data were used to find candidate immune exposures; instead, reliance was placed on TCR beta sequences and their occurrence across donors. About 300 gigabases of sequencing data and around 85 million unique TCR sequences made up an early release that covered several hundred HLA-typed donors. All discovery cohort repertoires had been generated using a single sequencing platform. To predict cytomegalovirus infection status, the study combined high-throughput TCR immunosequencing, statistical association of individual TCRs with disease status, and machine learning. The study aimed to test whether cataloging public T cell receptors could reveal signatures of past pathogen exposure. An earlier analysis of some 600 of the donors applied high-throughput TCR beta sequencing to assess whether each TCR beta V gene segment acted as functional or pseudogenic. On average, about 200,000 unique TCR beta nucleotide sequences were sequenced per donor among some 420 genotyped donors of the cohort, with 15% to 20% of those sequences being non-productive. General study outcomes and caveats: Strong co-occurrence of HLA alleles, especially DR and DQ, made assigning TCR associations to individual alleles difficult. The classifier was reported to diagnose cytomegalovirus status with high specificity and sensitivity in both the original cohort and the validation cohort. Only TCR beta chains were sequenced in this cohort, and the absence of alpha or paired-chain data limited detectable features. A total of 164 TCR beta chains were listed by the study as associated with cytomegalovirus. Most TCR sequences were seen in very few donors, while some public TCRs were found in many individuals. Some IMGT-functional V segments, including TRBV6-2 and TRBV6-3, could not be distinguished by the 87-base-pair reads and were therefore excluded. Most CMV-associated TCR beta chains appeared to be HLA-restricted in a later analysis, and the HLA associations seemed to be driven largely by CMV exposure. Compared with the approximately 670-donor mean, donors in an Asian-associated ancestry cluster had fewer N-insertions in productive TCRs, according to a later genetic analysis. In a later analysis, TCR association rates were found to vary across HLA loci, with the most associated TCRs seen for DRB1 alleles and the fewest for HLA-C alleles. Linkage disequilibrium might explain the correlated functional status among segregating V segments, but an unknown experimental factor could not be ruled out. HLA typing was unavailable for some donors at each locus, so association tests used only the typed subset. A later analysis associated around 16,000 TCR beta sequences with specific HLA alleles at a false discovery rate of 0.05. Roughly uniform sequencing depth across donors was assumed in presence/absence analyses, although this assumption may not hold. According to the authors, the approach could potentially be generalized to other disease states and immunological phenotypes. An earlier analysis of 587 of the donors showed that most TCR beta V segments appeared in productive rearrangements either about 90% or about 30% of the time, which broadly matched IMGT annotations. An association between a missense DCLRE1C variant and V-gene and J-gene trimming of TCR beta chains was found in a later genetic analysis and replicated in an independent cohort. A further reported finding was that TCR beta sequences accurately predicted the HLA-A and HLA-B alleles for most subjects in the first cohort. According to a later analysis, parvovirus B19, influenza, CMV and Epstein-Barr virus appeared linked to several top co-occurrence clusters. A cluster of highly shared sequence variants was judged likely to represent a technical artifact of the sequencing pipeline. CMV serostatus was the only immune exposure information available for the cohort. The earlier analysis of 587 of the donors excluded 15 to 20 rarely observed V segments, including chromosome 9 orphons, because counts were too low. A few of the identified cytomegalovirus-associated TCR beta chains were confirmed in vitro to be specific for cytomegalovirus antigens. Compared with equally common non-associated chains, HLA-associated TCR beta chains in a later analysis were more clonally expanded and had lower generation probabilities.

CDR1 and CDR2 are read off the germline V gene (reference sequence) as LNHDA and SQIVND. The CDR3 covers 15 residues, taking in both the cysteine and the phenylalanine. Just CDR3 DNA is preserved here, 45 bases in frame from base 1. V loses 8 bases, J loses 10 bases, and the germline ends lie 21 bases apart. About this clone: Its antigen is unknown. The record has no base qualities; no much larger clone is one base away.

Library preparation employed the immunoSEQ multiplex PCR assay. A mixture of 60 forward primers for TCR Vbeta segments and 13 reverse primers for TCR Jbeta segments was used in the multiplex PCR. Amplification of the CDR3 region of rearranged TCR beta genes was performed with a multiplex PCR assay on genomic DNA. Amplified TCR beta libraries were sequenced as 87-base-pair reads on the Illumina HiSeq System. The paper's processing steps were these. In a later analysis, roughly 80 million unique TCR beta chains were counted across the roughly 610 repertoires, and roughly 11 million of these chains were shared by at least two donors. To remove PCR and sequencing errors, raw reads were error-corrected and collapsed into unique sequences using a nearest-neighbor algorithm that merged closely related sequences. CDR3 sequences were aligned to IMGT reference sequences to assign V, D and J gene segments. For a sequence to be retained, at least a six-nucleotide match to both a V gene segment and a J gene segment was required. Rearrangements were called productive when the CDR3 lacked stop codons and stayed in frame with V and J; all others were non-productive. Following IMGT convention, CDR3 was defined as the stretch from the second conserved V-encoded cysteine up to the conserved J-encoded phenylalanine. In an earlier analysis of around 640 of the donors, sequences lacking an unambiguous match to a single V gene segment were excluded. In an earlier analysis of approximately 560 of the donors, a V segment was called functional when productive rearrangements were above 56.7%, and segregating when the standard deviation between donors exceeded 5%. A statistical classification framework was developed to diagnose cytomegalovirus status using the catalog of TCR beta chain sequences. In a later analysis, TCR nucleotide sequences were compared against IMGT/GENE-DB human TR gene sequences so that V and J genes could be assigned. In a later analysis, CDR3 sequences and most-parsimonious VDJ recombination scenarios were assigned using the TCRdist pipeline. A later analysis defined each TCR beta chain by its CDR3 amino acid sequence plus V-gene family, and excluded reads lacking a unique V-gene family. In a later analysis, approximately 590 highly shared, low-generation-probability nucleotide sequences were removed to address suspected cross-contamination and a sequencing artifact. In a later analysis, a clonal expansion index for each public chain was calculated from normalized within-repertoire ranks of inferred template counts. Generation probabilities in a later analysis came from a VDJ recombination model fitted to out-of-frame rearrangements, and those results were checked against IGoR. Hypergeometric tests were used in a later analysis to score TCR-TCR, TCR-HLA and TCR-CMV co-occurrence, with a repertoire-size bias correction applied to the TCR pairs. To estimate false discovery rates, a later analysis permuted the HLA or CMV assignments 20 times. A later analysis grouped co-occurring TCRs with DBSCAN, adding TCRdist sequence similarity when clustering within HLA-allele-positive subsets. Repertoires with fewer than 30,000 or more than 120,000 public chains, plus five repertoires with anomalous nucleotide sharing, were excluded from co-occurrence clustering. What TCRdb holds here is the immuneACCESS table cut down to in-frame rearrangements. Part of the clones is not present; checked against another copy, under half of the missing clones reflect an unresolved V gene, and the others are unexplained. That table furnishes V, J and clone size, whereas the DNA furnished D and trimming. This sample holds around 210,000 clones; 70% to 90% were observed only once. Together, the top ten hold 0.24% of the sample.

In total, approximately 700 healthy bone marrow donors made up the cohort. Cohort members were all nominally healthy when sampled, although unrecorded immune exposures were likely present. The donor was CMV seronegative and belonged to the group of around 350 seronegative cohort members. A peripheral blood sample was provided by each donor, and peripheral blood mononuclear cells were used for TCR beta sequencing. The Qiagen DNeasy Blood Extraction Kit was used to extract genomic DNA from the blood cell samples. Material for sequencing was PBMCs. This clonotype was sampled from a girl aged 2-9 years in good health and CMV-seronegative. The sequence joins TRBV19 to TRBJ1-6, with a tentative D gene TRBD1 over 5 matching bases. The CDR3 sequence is CASSLGVVVESPLHF. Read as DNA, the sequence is TGTGCCAGTTCCCTAGGGGTGGTTGTTGAATCACCCCTCCACTTT.